This T cell receptor beta chain stems from a study of CDR3 diversity in severe acne. MiXCR, applied by TCRdb to the PCR reads, yields one record per CDR3 protein. The sample shows fewer than 100,000 distinct CDR3 sequences, 51% of them seen only once. This CDR3 contains 13 residues. Trimming removed 5 bases from V and 3 bases from J, with 10 bases in between. Germline CDR1 SGHTA, CDR2 FQGTGA. The sequenced material came from blood. The chain recombines TRBV7-3 with TRBJ2-5, with D possibly TRBD1 on 6 matching bases. The clonotype was recovered from a male donor in good health, without acne. DNA of the CDR3: TGTGCCAGCAGCCTCAACAGGGAAGAGACCCAGTACTTC. Translating it yields CASSLNREETQYF.